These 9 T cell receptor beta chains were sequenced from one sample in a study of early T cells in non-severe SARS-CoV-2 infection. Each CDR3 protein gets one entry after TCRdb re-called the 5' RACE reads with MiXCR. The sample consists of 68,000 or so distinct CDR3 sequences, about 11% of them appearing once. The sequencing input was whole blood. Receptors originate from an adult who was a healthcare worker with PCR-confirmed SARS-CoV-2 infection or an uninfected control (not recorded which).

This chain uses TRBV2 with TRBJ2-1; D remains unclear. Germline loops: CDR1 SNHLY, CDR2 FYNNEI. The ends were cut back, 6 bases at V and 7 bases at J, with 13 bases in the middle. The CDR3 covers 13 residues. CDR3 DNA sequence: TGTGCCAGCAGAGGGCCTGAGGATAATGAGCAGTTCTTC. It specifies CASRGPEDNEQFF.

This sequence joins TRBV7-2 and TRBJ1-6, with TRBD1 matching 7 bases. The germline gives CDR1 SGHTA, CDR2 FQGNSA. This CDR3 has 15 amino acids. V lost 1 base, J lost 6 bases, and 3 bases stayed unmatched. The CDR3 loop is CASSLGQGVNSPLHF. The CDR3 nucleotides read TGTGCCAGCAGCTTAGGACAGGGCGTTAATTCACCCCTCCACTTT.

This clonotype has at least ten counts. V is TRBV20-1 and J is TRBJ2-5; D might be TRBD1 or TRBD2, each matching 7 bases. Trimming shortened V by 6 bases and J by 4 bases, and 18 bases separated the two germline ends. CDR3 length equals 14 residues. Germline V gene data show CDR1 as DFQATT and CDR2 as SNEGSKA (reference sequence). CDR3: CSAKGAGERETQYF. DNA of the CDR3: TGCAGTGCAAAGGGGGCGGGAGAAAGAGAGACCCAGTACTTC.

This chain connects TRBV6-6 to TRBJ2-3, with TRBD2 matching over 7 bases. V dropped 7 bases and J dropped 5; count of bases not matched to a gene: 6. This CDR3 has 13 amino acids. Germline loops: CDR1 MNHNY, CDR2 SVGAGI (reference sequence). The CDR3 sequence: CASKASGKDTQYF. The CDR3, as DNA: TGTGCCAGCAAGGCAAGCGGGAAAGATACGCAGTATTTT.

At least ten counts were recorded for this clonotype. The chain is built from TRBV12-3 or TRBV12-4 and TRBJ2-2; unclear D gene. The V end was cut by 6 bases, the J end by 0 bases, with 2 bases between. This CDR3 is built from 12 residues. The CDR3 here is CASRPNTGELFF. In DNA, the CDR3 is TGTGCCAGCAGGCCGAACACCGGGGAGCTGTTTTTT.

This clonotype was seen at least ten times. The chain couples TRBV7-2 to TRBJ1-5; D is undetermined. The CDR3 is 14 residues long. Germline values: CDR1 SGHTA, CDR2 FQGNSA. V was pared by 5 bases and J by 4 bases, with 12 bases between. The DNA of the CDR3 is TGTGCCAGCAGCCCCAGGACGGGGAATCAGCCCCAGCATTTT. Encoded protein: CASSPRTGNQPQHF.

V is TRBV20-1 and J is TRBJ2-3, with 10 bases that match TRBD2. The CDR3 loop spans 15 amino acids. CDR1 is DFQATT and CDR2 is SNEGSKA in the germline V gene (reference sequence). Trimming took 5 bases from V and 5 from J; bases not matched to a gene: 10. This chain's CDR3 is CSASLAGEIQDTQYF. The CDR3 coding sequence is TGCAGTGCTTCTCTAGCGGGAGAAATTCAAGATACGCAGTATTTT.

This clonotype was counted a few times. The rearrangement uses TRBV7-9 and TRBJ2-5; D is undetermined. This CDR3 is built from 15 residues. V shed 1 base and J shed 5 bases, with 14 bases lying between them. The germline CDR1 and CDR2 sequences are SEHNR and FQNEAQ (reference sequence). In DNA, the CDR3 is TGTGCCAGCAGCTTAGGGCGTCGGACCGCGGAGACCCAGTACTTC. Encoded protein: CASSLGRRTAETQYF.

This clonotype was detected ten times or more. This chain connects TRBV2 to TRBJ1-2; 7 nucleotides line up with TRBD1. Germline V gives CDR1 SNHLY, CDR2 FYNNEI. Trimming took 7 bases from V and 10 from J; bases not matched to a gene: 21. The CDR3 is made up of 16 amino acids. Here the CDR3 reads CASNIPLGTVGFDYTF. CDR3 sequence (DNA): TGTGCCAGCAACATCCCTTTGGGGACAGTTGGGTTCGACTACACCTTC.